This T cell receptor (beta chain) was sequenced for a study of blood T cells in healthy people across ages. Caucasian individuals from Russia who were healthy and aged 6 to 90 acted as donors. This CDR3 region has 13 residues. V shed 6 bases and J 12 bases; nucleotides not matched to a gene: 8. Using a J-beta primer mix together with a sample-barcoded 5' primer, a second PCR was run for about 7 to 12 cycles. TCRdb independently ran MiXCR on the 5' RACE reads; one entry per CDR3 protein. The repertoire holds more than 800,000 distinct CDR3 sequences, with more than 25% as singletons. Concerning this clonotype: A much larger clonotype is one base distant, so this may be a read error.

The origin of this receptor is a woman older than 75 in good health. The chain couples TRBV12-3 or TRBV12-4 to TRBJ2-1, with TRBD2 matching over 10 bases. The sequenced sample was blood. CDR3 region: CASSPQRGGGQFF. For the CDR3, the DNA is TGTGCCAGCAGCCCCCAGCGGGGGGGTGGGCAGTTCTTC.